The T cell receptor (beta chain) described here comes from a study of T cells after yellow fever vaccination. Study in general: For low cell numbers, libraries were made with SMART-Seq v4 Ultra Low Input.

Overall study results and limits: Once the booster was given, most primary-vaccination clones reappeared, at around 95% for CD4 and more than 85% for CD8. Repertoires sorted by FACS could include abundant clonotypes that are contaminants from the bulk population.

The CDR3 has 14 amino acids. The germline V and J ends were trimmed by 5 bases and 1 base, with 8 bases remaining between them. Germline values: CDR1 SNHLY, CDR2 FYNNEI. This clonotype was seen only a few times. Its antigen is currently unknown. They built TCR cDNA with 5'RACE template switching, a step that put in a universal primer site and UMIs. TCRdb passed the 5' RACE reads through MiXCR, listing each CDR3 protein once. The sample lists about 630,000 distinct CDR3 sequences, 10% to 15% occurring once. V and J are TRBV2 and TRBJ2-2; D is ambiguous. Here the sequenced sample was PBMCs, taken on the day of the yellow fever booster vaccination. The source of this sequence is a man under 40 who received the YFV17D yellow fever vaccine. The CDR3 sequence: CASSLVKNTGELFF. The CDR3 DNA reads TGTGCCAGCAGTCTCGTGAAGAACACCGGGGAGCTGTTTTTT. Full variable domain (rest looked up from reference TRBV2 and TRBJ2-2): EPEVTQTPSHQVTQMGQEVILRCVPISNHLYFYWYRQILGQKVEFLVSFYNNEISEKSEIFDDQFSVERPDGSNFTLKIRSTKLEDSAMYFCASSLVKNTGELFFGEGSRLTVL.